The following is a TCR beta chain sequence with its context. Its specificity is unknown. The second PCR ran about 6 to 12 cycles with a sample-barcoded 5' primer and J-beta primers. TCRdb called the 5' RACE reads again in MiXCR, with one record for every CDR3 protein. The table shows hundreds of thousands of distinct CDR3 sequences, with around 48% occurring only once. The length of the CDR3 is 14 residues. Total RNA extracted from each sample amounted to at least 6 micrograms. The data belong to a study of blood T cells in healthy people across ages. Findings and caveats of the study: Strongly correlated with naive T cell percentage was TCR beta diversity. Among long-lived donors, naive CD4+ cells were more numerous and diversity higher than in aged donors. The CMV status of each donor remained undetermined, and this could have confounded shifts in expanded clonotypes.

The chain employs TRBV21-1 and TRBJ1-1; TRBD1, as called in the table, went unchecked against the DNA. TRBV21-1 is listed as a pseudogene. The origin of this receptor is a man between 25 and 39 years old in good health. Sequences were obtained from blood. The CDR3 spells CASSKQGEDTEAFF. Written as DNA, the CDR3 is TGTGCCAGCAGCAAACAGGGTGAAGACACTGAAGCTTTCTTT.